Shown below are 21 T cell receptor beta chains from a single sample sequenced in a study of blood T cell repertoires in COVID-19. Only in-frame clones appear in the TCRdb table, and some are missing; sequencing was by immunoSEQ multiplex PCR. The table has 65,000 or so clones, approximately 80% seen once. Material for sequencing was peripheral blood. These receptors all come from a man aged 25 to 40 with COVID-19, enrolled during active disease.

This clone was counted once. J is TRBJ2-7 and V is TRBV6-2 or TRBV6-3; D gene ambiguous. Germline V gives CDR1 MNHEY, CDR2 SVGEGT. The CDR3 loop spans 15 amino acids. V was trimmed by 4 bases and J by 0 bases, leaving 13 bases between them. This chain's CDR3 is CASSLPSTGSYEQYF. As DNA, the CDR3 is TGTGCCAGCAGTTTGCCCTCGACGGGCTCCTACGAGCAGTACTTC.

This chain joins TRBV11-2 and TRBJ2-1; 11 bases match TRBD2. With 2 bases clipped from V and 7 bases from J, the junction kept 4 bases outside the gene matches. Germline CDR1 is SGHAT and CDR2 is FQNNGV. This CDR3 is 15 amino acids long. The CDR3 here is CASSLPPSGRNEQFF. The DNA for the CDR3 is TGTGCCAGCAGCTTACCTCCTAGCGGGAGGAATGAGCAGTTCTTC.

CDR3 DNA sequence: TGTGCCAGCAGTTTAAATGGTGGGAGTGGGGTAGAGACCCAGTACTTC. This translates into CASSLNGGSGVETQYF. J is TRBJ2-5 and V is TRBV27; a possible D gene is TRBD2 (5 bases). The germline V gene encodes CDR1 MNHEY and CDR2 SMNVEV (reference sequence). This CDR3 region has 16 residues. V lost 2 bases and J lost 4, with 17 bases in between.

The chain couples TRBV7-6 to TRBJ2-7; D is undetermined. The CDR3 consists of 12 residues. Germline-derived CDR1 and CDR2 are SGHVS and FNYEAQ. Trimming pared 4 bases from V and 2 bases from J, leaving 6 bases between. The CDR3 DNA follows: TGTGCCAGCAGCTCCGGAGCCTACGAGCAGTACTTC. Protein: CASSSGAYEQYF.

The chain couples TRBV7-9 to TRBJ1-2, with 9 bases matching TRBD1. J gave up 4 bases and V 4 bases, and 4 bases lay outside the gene matches. The CDR3 spans 14 residues. Germline V gene lookup returns CDR1 SEHNR and CDR2 FQNEAQ (reference sequence). The CDR3 DNA is TGTGCCAGCAGCTCAACAGGGGGCTTCTATGGCTACACCTTC. Protein: CASSSTGGFYGYTF.

This chain links TRBV4-1 with TRBJ2-7; 8 positions match TRBD2. The CDR3 covers 15 residues. V shed 1 base and J 5 bases; nucleotides not matched to a gene: 7. Germline-derived CDR1 and CDR2 are MGHRA and YSYEKL. CDR3 loop: CASSQARGGNNEQYF. The CDR3 DNA follows: TGCGCCAGCAGCCAAGCCCGGGGGGGGAACAACGAGCAGTACTTC.

J is TRBJ2-1 and V is TRBV6-5; possible D gene TRBD2, 6 bases. Looked up from germline, CDR1 is MNHEY and CDR2 is SVGAGI. CDR3 length: 13 residues. With 7 bases removed from V and 11 bases from J, the gap between germline ends came to 18 bases. CDR3 in DNA: TGTGCCAGCATGTCGGGGAGGCAGAAAAAGCAGTTCTTC. This codes for CASMSGRQKKQFF.

CDR3 sequence (DNA): TGTGCCTGGGGGTCCGGGGGATGGACTGAAGCTTTCTTT. Its translation: CAWGSGGWTEAFF. The rearrangement joins TRBV30 to TRBJ1-1; TRBD1 might be the D (5 bases). V gave up 5 bases and J gave up 5 bases, with 15 bases separating them. The CDR3 has 13 residues. The germline CDR1 and CDR2 sequences are GTSNPN and SVGIG (reference sequence).

This rearrangement joins TRBV28 to TRBJ1-2; weak D call: TRBD1 (6 bases). CDR3 size: 16 residues. Trimming cost V 4 bases and J 7 bases, with 22 bases left between them. From germline, CDR1 is MDHEN and CDR2 SYDVKM. The CDR3 region is CASSSGQRTYSGGYTF. The DNA of the CDR3 is TGTGCCAGCAGTTCAGGACAGCGGACTTATTCGGGTGGCTACACCTTC.

V and J are TRBV3-1 (or the pseudogene TRBV3-2) and TRBJ1-4, with D possibly matching TRBD1 (6 bases). V was pared by 0 bases and J by 7 bases, with 9 bases between. This CDR3 has 14 amino acids. CDR1 is LGHDT, CDR2 YNNKEL, per germline (reference sequence). The CDR3 sequence is CASSQDSRGEKLFF. The CDR3 nucleotides read TGTGCCAGCAGCCAAGATAGCAGGGGTGAAAAACTGTTTTTT.

This clone was found a few times. This chain links TRBV28 with TRBJ2-3; no definite D call. CDR1 and CDR2 from the germline V gene are MDHEN and SYDVKM. The V end lost 5 bases, the J end lost 3 bases, and 15 bases lay between the germline ends. The CDR3 contains 15 residues. The CDR3 region is CASSPKRGRTDTQYF. Written as DNA, the CDR3 is TGTGCCAGCAGTCCGAAACGTGGGCGTACAGATACGCAGTATTTT.

This chain links TRBV5-4 with TRBJ1-5, with D unclear. The CDR3 loop spans 13 amino acids. The ends were cut back, 0 bases at V and 11 bases at J, with 12 bases in the middle. Germline assignment: CDR1 SGHNT and CDR2 YYREEE (reference sequence). The chain's CDR3 is CASSLGAGNAQHF. DNA for the CDR3: TGTGCCAGCAGCTTGGGGGCGGGAAATGCCCAGCATTTT.

The chain uses TRBV12-5 and TRBJ1-2; D unclear. The CDR3 runs 12 residues. V was shortened by 5 bases and J by 5 bases, with 9 bases between the two germline ends. Germline V gives CDR1 LGHNT, CDR2 FRNRAP. The CDR3 nucleotides read TGTGCTAGTGGTCCATCGAGATATGGCTACACCTTC. Its protein is CASGPSRYGYTF.

This rearrangement joins TRBV30 to TRBJ1-6; unclear D gene. Germline assignment: CDR1 GTSNPN and CDR2 SVGIG (reference sequence). V dropped 0 bases and J dropped 7 bases, with 10 bases sitting between them. The CDR3 consists of 14 residues. CDR3 sequence: CAWSVIGVNSPLHF. CDR3 sequence (DNA): TGTGCCTGGAGTGTAATCGGGGTAAATTCACCCCTCCACTTT.

The chain combines TRBV30 with TRBJ1-6, with 7 bases fitting TRBD1. Germline assignment: CDR1 GTSNPN and CDR2 SVGIG (reference sequence). CDR3 length equals 13 residues. Unmatched junction bases numbered 10, after V lost 8 bases and J lost 9 bases. The CDR3 sequence: CAQQTGSSSPLHF. DNA for the CDR3: TGTGCCCAGCAGACAGGGTCATCTTCACCCCTCCACTTT.

This clone was recorded a few times. The V gene is TRBV6-4, the J gene TRBJ2-3; 7 bases align to TRBD1. Looked up from germline, CDR1 is MRHNA and CDR2 is SNTAGT. The CDR3 runs 14 residues. With 0 bases clipped from V and 4 bases from J, the junction kept 1 base outside the gene matches. The CDR3 is CASSDSQGADTQYF. The CDR3 DNA reads as TGTGCCAGCAGTGACTCCCAGGGGGCAGATACGCAGTATTTT.

Within the sample, this clone is medium-sized (0.01 to 0.1%). The chain uses TRBV3-1 (or the pseudogene TRBV3-2) and TRBJ1-3; 8 bases line up with TRBD1. CDR3 length equals 16 residues. Germline values: CDR1 LGHDT, CDR2 YNNKEL (reference sequence). J lost 0 bases, V lost 3 bases, and 4 bases had no gene match. Written as DNA, the CDR3 is TGTGCCAGCAGCCAGGCAGGGGGCGGCTCTGGAAACACCATATATTTT. Its protein product is CASSQAGGGSGNTIYF.

The V and J genes are TRBV5-5 and TRBJ2-2; possibly TRBD1 for D (5 bases). Deletions cut 0 bases from V and 6 bases from J, with 12 bases between. The CDR3 spans 15 residues. CDR1 SGHKS and CDR2 YYEKEE come from the germline V gene (reference sequence). The CDR3 DNA is TGTGCCAGCAGCTTGGCAGGAAGGGGTGCCGGGGAGCTGTTTTTT. Encoded protein: CASSLAGRGAGELFF.

The chain has TRBV28 and TRBJ1-5; the match to TRBD1 covers 10 bases. The CDR3 runs to 15 residues. The germline CDR1 and CDR2 sequences are MDHEN and SYDVKM. V was pared by 5 bases and J by 6 bases, with 7 bases of the junction left unmatched. The CDR3: CASSPDRGEIQPQHF. The DNA for the CDR3 is TGTGCCAGCAGTCCGGACAGGGGGGAGATTCAGCCCCAGCATTTT.

The rearrangement joins TRBV10-3 to TRBJ2-2; 11 bases line up with TRBD1. CDR1 ENHRY and CDR2 SYGVKD come from the germline V gene. Unmatched junction bases numbered 6, after V lost 9 bases and J lost 0 bases. This CDR3 contains 16 residues. Written as DNA, the CDR3 is TGTGCCATGAAACCGGGACAGGGGGCGAACACCGGGGAGCTGTTTTTT. Its translation: CAMKPGQGANTGELFF.

The table lists this clone with a count of one. V gene TRBV7-9 combines with J gene TRBJ2-1; TRBD2 matches 7 bases. With 6 bases clipped from V and 4 bases from J, the junction kept 15 bases outside the gene matches. The CDR3 covers 17 residues. CDR1 is SEHNR, CDR2 FQNEAQ, per germline (reference sequence). This CDR3 is CASSHKPGTITYNEQFF. Here the CDR3 DNA reads TGTGCCAGCAGTCACAAACCGGGGACTATTACTTACAATGAGCAGTTCTTC.